This T cell receptor (beta chain) was sequenced for a study of blood T cells in healthy people across ages (dated by TCRdb to 2015 to 2017). Background on the whole study: Template switching captured roughly one uniquely barcoded TCR beta cDNA molecule per two T cells in model experiments. The donors were split into four age groups: young (average around 15 years), middle-aged (around 40), aged (over 55) and long-lived (roughly 88). Two additional independent replicas of 1 million unique cDNA reads from the same blood draw were analyzed for two donors (one aged 18 to 29 and one aged 80 or older). Age-related changes in TCR beta repertoire diversity were measured in the study by deep sequencing normalized with unique cDNA molecular identifiers. To avoid experimental bias, donors of different ages were distributed randomly across sequencing lanes. Study-wide conclusions, independent of this receptor: Because profiling used bulk unsorted PBMCs, naive and antigen-experienced compartments could not be compared conclusively. Estimates of total diversity based on one million sequenced T cells were regarded as lower bounds and as underestimates. A strong correlation was found between observed TCR beta diversity and the percentage of naive T cells measured by flow cytometry. The CMV infection status of donors was not known, potentially confounding age-related changes in expanded clonotypes. As age increased, observed TCR beta diversity per million T cells dropped in a roughly linear way, and a significant reduction was already evident by age about 40. Compared with the aged group, the long-lived group had more naive CD4+ T cells, fewer expanded clones and increased TCR diversity, a pattern suggesting age selection.

The library was produced with 5' RACE. The sequencer was an Illumina HiSeq 2500. A second roughly 7 to 11 cycle PCR used a sample-barcoded 5' primer and a J-beta primer mix. A template-switch 5' adaptor carrying 12 random nucleotides introduced a unique molecular identifier onto each TCR beta cDNA molecule. At least 3 million CDR3-containing paired-end reads were obtained from each sample. All of the RNA was converted into first-strand cDNA using the Mint cDNA synthesis kit, with a TRBC-specific oligonucleotide serving as the primer. Following uracil-DNA glycosylase treatment, a first 18-cycle PCR with universal primers M1SS and BC2_uni_R was performed on all cDNA. On the authors' methods: For normalization, 1 million high-quality reads were randomly selected from each sample, with every read carrying a distinct molecular identifier. Reads sharing molecular identifiers were discarded rather than binned into consensus sequences. CDR3 identification, clonotype clustering and error correction used MiTCR with a Q25 quality threshold and the strictest error-elimination algorithm. A nonparametric unseen species model with Euler transformation was used to estimate a lower bound on total TCR beta diversity. TCRdb took the public reads, trimmed them with fastp at Q25, ran MiXCR for clone calling and kept in-frame beta chains. Rows matching on CDR3 protein sequence are summarized as one entry with the most common DNA and genes. These V and J calls rely on TCRdb rather than the paper's analysis. This sample gives about 570,000 distinct CDR3 sequences in total; roughly 28% of them show up just once. The ten largest clones take up around 18% of the sample.

This clonotype turned up a few times. Its antigen remains undetermined. Qualities for individual bases were not recorded, and no much larger clone is one base off. The roughly 42 donors, aged about 6 to 95 years, were systemically healthy Caucasian individuals from Russia. Each donor gave roughly 9.5 milliliters of peripheral blood, collected into EDTA-treated Vacutainer tubes. Ficoll-Paque density-gradient centrifugation was used to isolate PBMCs, with at least 6.5 million per sample. Trizol reagent was used to extract total RNA from the PBMCs, yielding at least 6 micrograms per sample. The percentages of naive CD45RAhigh/CD27high T cells were determined by flow cytometry on a PBMC aliquot from every donor. CDR3 length: 15 amino acids, cysteine to phenylalanine. Left in the record is the CDR3 DNA by itself, 45 bases read in frame from the first base. According to the germline V gene (reference sequence), CDR1 reads SGHAT and CDR2 reads FQDESV. Trimming takes 5 bases from V and 4 bases from J, and the germline ends sit 17 bases apart.

This receptor was obtained from a woman in her 70s in good health. Sequencing input: blood. The chain is encoded by TRBV11-1 joined to TRBJ1-1; no D gene call is confident. The bases read TGTGCCAGCAGCGGGGAGCCCCTTTGGGGCACTGAAGCTTTCTTT. Its coded protein is CASSGEPLWGTEAFF.